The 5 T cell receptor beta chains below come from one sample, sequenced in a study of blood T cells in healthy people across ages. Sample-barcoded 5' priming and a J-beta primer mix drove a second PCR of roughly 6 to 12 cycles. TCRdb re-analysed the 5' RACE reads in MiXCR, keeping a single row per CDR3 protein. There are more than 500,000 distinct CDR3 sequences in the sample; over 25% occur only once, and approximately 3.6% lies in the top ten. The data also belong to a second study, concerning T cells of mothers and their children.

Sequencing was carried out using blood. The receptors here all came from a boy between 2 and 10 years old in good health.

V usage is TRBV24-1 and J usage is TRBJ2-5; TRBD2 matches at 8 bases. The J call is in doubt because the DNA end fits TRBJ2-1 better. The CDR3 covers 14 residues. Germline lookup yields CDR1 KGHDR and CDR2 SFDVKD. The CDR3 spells CATSARGGGPEQFF. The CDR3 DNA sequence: TGTGCCACCAGTGCTCGAGGCGGGGGGCCTGAGCAGTTCTTC.

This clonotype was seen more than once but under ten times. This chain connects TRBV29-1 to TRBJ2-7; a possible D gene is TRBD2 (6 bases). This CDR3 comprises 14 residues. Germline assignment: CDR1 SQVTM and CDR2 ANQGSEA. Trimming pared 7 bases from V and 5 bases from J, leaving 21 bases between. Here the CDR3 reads CSGQGAGRFDEQYF. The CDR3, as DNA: TGCAGCGGCCAGGGAGCAGGGAGGTTCGACGAGCAGTACTTC.

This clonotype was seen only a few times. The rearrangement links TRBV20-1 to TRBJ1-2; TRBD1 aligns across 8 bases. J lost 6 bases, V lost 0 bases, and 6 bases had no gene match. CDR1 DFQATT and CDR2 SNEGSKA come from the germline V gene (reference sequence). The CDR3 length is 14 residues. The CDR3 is CSARDPRTGHGYTF. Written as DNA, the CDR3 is TGCAGTGCTAGAGATCCCCGGACAGGGCATGGCTACACCTTC.

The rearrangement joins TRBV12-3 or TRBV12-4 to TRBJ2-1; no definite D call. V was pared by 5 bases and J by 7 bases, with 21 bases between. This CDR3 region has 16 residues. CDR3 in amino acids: CASSPKVGTSGNEQFF. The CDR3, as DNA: TGTGCCAGCAGTCCCAAAGTGGGAACCTCTGGGAATGAGCAGTTCTTC.

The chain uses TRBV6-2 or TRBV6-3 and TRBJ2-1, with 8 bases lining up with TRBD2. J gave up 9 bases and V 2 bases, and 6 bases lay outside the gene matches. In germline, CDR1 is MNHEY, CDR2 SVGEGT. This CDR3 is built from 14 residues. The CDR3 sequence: CASSYLGTSLEQFF. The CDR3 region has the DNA TGTGCCAGCAGTTACCTTGGGACTAGTCTTGAGCAGTTCTTC.